Below, 11 T cell receptor beta chains from the same sample are listed, as sequenced in a study of response to subunit inactivated influenza vaccine. TCRdb re-called the RT-PCR reads with MiXCR, one entry per CDR3 protein. Of hundreds of thousands of distinct CDR3 sequences listed, approximately 7.6% are singletons. This specimen was PBMCs from blood, taken roughly 24 months after vaccination. These receptors were obtained from a man between 50 and 69 years old who received an inactivated influenza vaccine.

A few counts support this clonotype. The rearrangement links TRBV5-5 to TRBJ2-1, with D unresolved. The germline V gene has CDR1 SGHKS and CDR2 YYEKEE (reference sequence). V lost 6 bases and J lost 6, with 7 bases in between. The CDR3 runs to 11 residues. The CDR3 nucleotides read TGTGCCAGCACCGTGTCCAATGAGCAGTTCTTC. Protein sequence: CASTVSNEQFF.

V gene TRBV6-1 combines with J gene TRBJ2-1, with 12 bases lining up with TRBD2. The CDR3 runs to 17 residues. With 6 bases clipped from V and 7 bases from J, the junction kept 13 bases outside the gene matches. Germline CDR1 is MNHNS and CDR2 is SASEGT. DNA for the CDR3: TGTGCCAGCAGACTCCGACTAGCGGGAGTTCTTGTGAATGAGCAGTTCTTC. This gives the protein CASRLRLAGVLVNEQFF.

This clonotype occurred a few times. The chain links TRBV7-2 to TRBJ2-5; possibly TRBD1 or TRBD2 for D (5 bases each). The V end lost 5 bases, the J end lost 4 bases, and 11 bases lay between the germline ends. This CDR3 spans 13 amino acids. Germline V CDR1 and CDR2: SGHTA, FQGNSA. CDR3 residues: CASSRGTTETQYF. CDR3 bases: TGTGCCAGCAGCAGAGGGACGACAGAGACCCAGTACTTC.

This clonotype was seen more than once but under ten times. The rearrangement links TRBV20-1 to TRBJ2-2; 9 nucleotides line up with TRBD1. The CDR3 totals 16 residues. Germline lookup yields CDR1 DFQATT and CDR2 SNEGSKA (reference sequence). V gave up 1 base and J gave up 6 bases; unmatched junction bases: 9. The CDR3 loop is CSARAFGQGLAGELFF. CDR3 bases: TGCAGTGCTAGAGCTTTCGGACAGGGGTTAGCCGGGGAGCTGTTTTTT.

This clonotype occurred a few times. A read error may be the cause here, since a much bigger clone is one base away. The chain links TRBV7-9 to TRBJ1-2; D unresolved. Trimming took off 5 bases at V and 0 bases at J, with 10 bases between the two ends. The CDR3 loop spans 14 amino acids. Looked up from germline, CDR1 is SEHNR and CDR2 is FQNEAQ (reference sequence). CDR3 loop: CASSPGFSNYGYTF. CDR3 DNA: TGTGCCAGCAGCCCCGGGTTCTCTAACTATGGCTACACCTTC.

This chain connects TRBV20-1 to TRBJ2-3; 7 bases map to TRBD1. The V gene end was trimmed by 4 bases and the J gene end by 5 bases; junction bases not matched to a gene: 6. The CDR3 sequence is 13 residues long. The germline V gene encodes CDR1 DFQATT and CDR2 SNEGSKA (reference sequence). The CDR3 DNA sequence: TGCAGTGCTATGAGGGGGCTGGTAGATACGCAGTATTTT. It is translated as CSAMRGLVDTQYF.

The chain joins TRBV5-1 to TRBJ2-5, with no clear D. The length of the CDR3 is 16 residues. In germline, CDR1 is SGHRS, CDR2 YFSETQ. The ends were cut back, 0 bases at V and 0 bases at J, with 12 bases in the middle. This CDR3 reads CASSLADGAYQETQYF. Here the CDR3 DNA reads TGCGCCAGCAGCTTGGCCGATGGAGCGTACCAAGAGACCCAGTACTTC.

The chain carries TRBV7-2 and TRBJ1-1; D unclear. There are 12 residues in the CDR3. Germline loops: CDR1 SGHTA, CDR2 FQGNSA. V lost 3 bases and J lost 7, with 9 bases in between. The CDR3 reads CASSFTVFEAFF. The DNA of the CDR3 is TGTGCCAGCAGCTTTACGGTCTTTGAAGCTTTCTTT.

The V call is TRBV27, the J call TRBJ1-1; 7 positions match TRBD1. Germline V lookup: CDR1 MNHEY, CDR2 SMNVEV (reference sequence). The CDR3 has 15 amino acids. J was trimmed by 4 bases and V by 5 bases; bases with no gene match: 10. Here the CDR3 DNA reads TGTGCCAGCAGTCTCCGACAGGGAGGGGGCACTGAAGCTTTCTTT. This translates into CASSLRQGGGTEAFF.

This clonotype was observed at least ten times. The V and J genes are TRBV12-3 or TRBV12-4 and TRBJ2-4, with 12 nucleotides matching TRBD1. This CDR3 is 14 amino acids long. V lost 6 bases and J lost 9; bases outside the gene matches: 6. In DNA form, the CDR3 reads TGTGCCAGCAGGGGGACAGGGGGCCAAAGCATTCAGTACTTC. This encodes CASRGTGGQSIQYF.

This clonotype showed up just a few times. The V and J genes are TRBV7-2 and TRBJ1-1; D may be TRBD1 (6 bases). CDR3 length: 15 amino acids. The V gene's germline CDR1 is SGHTA and CDR2 FQGNSA. V lost 5 bases and J lost 4, with 17 bases in between. The CDR3 loop is CASSEYRAGVTEAFF. The CDR3 region has the DNA TGTGCCAGCAGCGAATACAGGGCGGGGGTCACTGAAGCTTTCTTT.